This TCR beta chain was sequenced for a study of identical twins. Via MiXCR, TCRdb re-called the 5' RACE reads, giving one row per CDR3 protein. Of about 530,000 distinct CDR3 sequences in the sample, about a fifth are singletons; the top ten hold approximately 0.49%. The germline gives CDR1 SNHLY, CDR2 FYNNEI. Trimming took 2 bases from V and 1 from J, leaving 9 bases between them. This CDR3 has 14 amino acids. In addition, the sample was reused for a study of yellow fever vaccine responses in identical twins.

The receptor's source is a young woman in good health. The rearrangement uses TRBV2 and TRBJ2-7; no clear D gene. Sequenced material: CD4+ T cells sorted from blood. The CDR3 here is CASSERVGSYEQYV. CDR3 DNA: TGTGCCAGCAGTGAACGGGTAGGGTCCTACGAGCAGTACGTC.